These 8 T cell receptor beta chains were sequenced from one sample in a study of shared clonotypes between healthy human individuals. Method: immunoSEQ multiplex PCR; TCRdb's copy keeps in-frame clones and lacks some. Here the sample spans 1.4 million to 1.5 million clones, roughly 97% being singletons. The sequencing sample was made of naive CD4+ T cells sorted from blood. Indicated subset: CD45RA+ positively selected. The receptors originated from a man under 40 in good health.

The chain links TRBV5-1 to TRBJ2-2; 7 nucleotides agree with TRBD1. The CDR3 has 15 amino acids. The germline V gene encodes CDR1 SGHRS and CDR2 YFSETQ. V was clipped by 4 bases and J by 6 bases; unmatched bases: 9. The CDR3 is CASSDRTGWSGELFF. In DNA form, the CDR3 reads TGCGCCAGCAGCGACAGGACAGGCTGGTCCGGGGAGCTGTTTTTT.

The genes are TRBV28 and TRBJ1-5; D is undetermined. The germline CDR1 and CDR2 sequences are MDHEN and SYDVKM. V was clipped by 8 bases and J by 10 bases, with 15 bases between them. The CDR3 is 12 amino acids. The CDR3 loop is CASATGRPPQHF. The CDR3, as DNA: TGTGCCAGCGCCACTGGGCGTCCCCCCCAGCATTTT.

The CDR3 sequence: CASSSGQGAEKLFF. The DNA of the CDR3 is TGCGCCAGCAGCTCCGGACAGGGGGCTGAAAAACTGTTTTTT. The chain uses TRBV5-1 and TRBJ1-4; 11 nucleotides agree with TRBD1. This CDR3 comprises 14 residues. Germline values: CDR1 SGHRS, CDR2 YFSETQ. Trimming cost V 3 bases and J 7 bases; bases outside gene matches: 2.

Concerning this clone itself: The sample has other DNA sequences that encode this CDR3 too. This chain joins TRBV5-1 and TRBJ2-5; D is uncertain. CDR3 length: 13 residues. V was trimmed by 5 bases and J by 1 base, leaving 9 bases between them. Germline V lookup: CDR1 SGHRS, CDR2 YFSETQ. CDR3 DNA: TGCGCCAGCAGTTTAGGGCCCCAAGAGACCCAGTACTTC. As protein: CASSLGPQETQYF.

Comments on this clone: Within the sample, other DNA sequences also encode this same CDR3. The chain combines TRBV7-9 with TRBJ1-2; the D is unclear. This CDR3 region has 11 residues. With 4 bases removed from V and 5 bases from J, the gap between germline ends came to 5 bases. From germline, CDR1 is SEHNR and CDR2 FQNEAQ (reference sequence). This CDR3 is CASSSLYGYTF. In nucleotides, the CDR3 is TGTGCCAGCAGCTCTCTTTATGGCTACACCTTC. Complete variable domain (other parts from reference TRBV7-9 and TRBJ1-2): DTGVSQNPRHKITKRGQNVTFRCDPISEHNRLYWYRQTLGQGPEFLTYFQNEAQLEKSRLLSDRFSAERPKGSFSTLEIQRTEQGDSAMYLCASSSLYGYTFGSGTRLTVV.

The chain is built from TRBV7-6 and TRBJ2-2; tentatively, D is TRBD2 (7 bases). The V and J ends lost 5 bases and 5 bases respectively, with 18 bases between them. The CDR3 is 16 amino acids. From germline, CDR1 is SGHVS and CDR2 FNYEAQ. The CDR3 region is CASSPSAGAATGELFF. The DNA for the CDR3 is TGTGCCAGCAGCCCCTCCGCGGGGGCAGCGACCGGGGAGCTGTTTTTT.

The chain is built from TRBV18 and TRBJ2-3, with D possibly TRBD1 on 5 matching bases. In germline, CDR1 is KGHSH, CDR2 LQKENI. This CDR3 contains 15 residues. V was clipped by 5 bases and J by 2 bases, with 14 bases between them. The CDR3 nucleotides are TGTGCCAGCTCAGGGGTCCAGGGAAACACAGATACGCAGTATTTT. The encoded protein is CASSGVQGNTDTQYF.

On this clone itself: Mismatch with germline at one junction end may stem from a read error. The V gene is TRBV7-2, the J gene TRBJ1-1; D remains ambiguous. The germline CDR1 and CDR2 sequences are SGHTA and FQGNSA. The CDR3 totals 14 residues. The CDR3 loop is CASSLVRVNTEAFF. The CDR3 DNA reads as TGTGCCAGCAGCTTAGTGAGGGTGAATACTGAAGCTTTCTTT.